This T cell receptor (beta chain) was recovered during a study of cytomegalovirus exposure and HLA in healthy donors. Notes on the study in general: Judged likely to be a sequencing artifact was a cluster of highly shared sequence variants. In a later analysis, a missense DCLRE1C variant was linked to TCR beta V- and J-gene trimming. HLA restriction was apparent for most CMV-associated TCR beta chains in a later analysis.

Germline lookup yields CDR1 MNHEY and CDR2 SMNVEV (reference sequence). V was cut by 0 bases and J by 3 bases, with 12 bases left in between. This CDR3 contains 15 residues. To note about this clone: Its antigen is undetermined.

A multiplex PCR was run with 60 Vbeta primers and 13 Jbeta primers. Sequencing used immunoSEQ multiplex PCR; TCRdb keeps in-frame clones, though not all of them. The profile shows about 240,000 clones, roughly 78% of them singletons. This chain joins TRBV27 and TRBJ2-7; D is uncertain. The sequenced sample consisted of PBMCs. The TCR comes from a boy younger than 18 in good health and CMV-seronegative. The CDR3, as DNA: TGTGCCAGCAGTTTATCCGGTCTTGGTTTCTACGAGCAGTACTTC. Residues: CASSLSGLGFYEQYF.